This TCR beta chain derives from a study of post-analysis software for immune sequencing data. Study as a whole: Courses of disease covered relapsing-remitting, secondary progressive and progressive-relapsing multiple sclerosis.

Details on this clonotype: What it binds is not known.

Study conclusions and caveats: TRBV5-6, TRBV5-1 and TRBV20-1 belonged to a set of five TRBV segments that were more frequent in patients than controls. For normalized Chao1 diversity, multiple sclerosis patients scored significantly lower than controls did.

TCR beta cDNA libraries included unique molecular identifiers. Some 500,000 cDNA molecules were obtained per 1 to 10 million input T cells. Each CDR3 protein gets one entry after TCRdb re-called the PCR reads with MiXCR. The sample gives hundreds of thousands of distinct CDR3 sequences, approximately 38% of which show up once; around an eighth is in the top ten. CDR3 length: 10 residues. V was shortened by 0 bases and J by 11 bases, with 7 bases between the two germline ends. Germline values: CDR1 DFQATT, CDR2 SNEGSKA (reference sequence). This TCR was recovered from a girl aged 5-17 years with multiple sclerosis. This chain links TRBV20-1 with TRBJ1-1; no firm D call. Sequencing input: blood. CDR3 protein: CSARDERAFF. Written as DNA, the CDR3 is TGCAGTGCTAGAGATGAGAGGGCTTTCTTT.